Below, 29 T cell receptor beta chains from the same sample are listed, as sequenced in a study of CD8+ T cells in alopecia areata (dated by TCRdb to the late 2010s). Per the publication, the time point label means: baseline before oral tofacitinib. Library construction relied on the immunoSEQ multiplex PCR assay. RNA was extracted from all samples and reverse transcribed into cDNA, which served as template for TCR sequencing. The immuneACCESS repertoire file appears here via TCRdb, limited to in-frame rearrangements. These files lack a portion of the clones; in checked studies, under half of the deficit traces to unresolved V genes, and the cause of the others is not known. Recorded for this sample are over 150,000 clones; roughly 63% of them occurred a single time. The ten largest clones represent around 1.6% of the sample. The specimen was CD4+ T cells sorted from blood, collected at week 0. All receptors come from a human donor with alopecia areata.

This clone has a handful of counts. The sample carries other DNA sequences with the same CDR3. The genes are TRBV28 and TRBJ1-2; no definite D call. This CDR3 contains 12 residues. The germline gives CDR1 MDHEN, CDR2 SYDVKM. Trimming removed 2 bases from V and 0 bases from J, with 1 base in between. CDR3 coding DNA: TGTGCCAGCAGTTTAGCTAACTATGGCTACACCTTC. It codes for CASSLANYGYTF.

The CDR3 DNA reads as TGTGCCACCGGGCCACTAGCTTACAATGAGCAGTTCTTC. This gives the protein CATGPLAYNEQFF. This chain joins TRBV15 and TRBJ2-1, with D possibly TRBD2 on 6 matching bases. Trimming left V 8 bases short and J 4 bases short, with 12 bases between. CDR1 is LNHNV and CDR2 is YYDKDF in the germline V gene (reference sequence). The CDR3 has 13 residues.

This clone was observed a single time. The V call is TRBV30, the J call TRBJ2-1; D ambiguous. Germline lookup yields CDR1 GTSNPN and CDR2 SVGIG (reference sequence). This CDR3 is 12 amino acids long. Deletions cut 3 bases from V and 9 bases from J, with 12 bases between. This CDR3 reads CAWRPPLREQFF. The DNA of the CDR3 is TGTGCCTGGAGGCCTCCGTTGCGTGAGCAGTTCTTC.

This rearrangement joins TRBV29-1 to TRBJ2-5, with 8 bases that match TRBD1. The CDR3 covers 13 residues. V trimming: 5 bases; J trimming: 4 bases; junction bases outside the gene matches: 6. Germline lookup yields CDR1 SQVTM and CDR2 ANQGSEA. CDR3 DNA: TGCAGCGTTAGACAGGGGTCTGGAGAGACCCAGTACTTC. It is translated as CSVRQGSGETQYF.

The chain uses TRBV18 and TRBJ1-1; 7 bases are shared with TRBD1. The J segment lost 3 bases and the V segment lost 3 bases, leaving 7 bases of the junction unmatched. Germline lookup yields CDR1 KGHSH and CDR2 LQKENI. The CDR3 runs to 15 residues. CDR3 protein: CASSPPTGRDTEAFF. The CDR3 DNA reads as TGTGCCAGCTCACCCCCGACAGGGAGAGACACTGAAGCTTTCTTT. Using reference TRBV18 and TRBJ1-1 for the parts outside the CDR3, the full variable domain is NAGVMQNPRHLVRRRGQEARLRCSPMKGHSHVYWYRQLPEEGLKFMVYLQKENIIDESGMPKERFSAEFPKEGPSILRIQQVVRGDSAAYFCASSPPTGRDTEAFFGQGTRLTVV.

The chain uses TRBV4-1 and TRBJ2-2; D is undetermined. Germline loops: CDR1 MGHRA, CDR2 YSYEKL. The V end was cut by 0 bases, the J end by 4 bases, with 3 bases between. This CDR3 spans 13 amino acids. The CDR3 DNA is TGCGCCAGCAGCCAAGAGGTCACCGGGGAGCTGTTTTTT. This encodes CASSQEVTGELFF.

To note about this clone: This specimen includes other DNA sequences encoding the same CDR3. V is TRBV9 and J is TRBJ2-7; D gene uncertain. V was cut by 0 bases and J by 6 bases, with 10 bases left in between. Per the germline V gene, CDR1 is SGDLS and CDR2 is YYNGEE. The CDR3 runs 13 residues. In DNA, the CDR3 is TGTGCCAGCAGCGTAGCGCCGGCTAGCGAGCAGTACTTC. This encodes CASSVAPASEQYF.

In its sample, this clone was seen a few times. The CDR3 sequence is CASSVGGPAYEQYF. CDR3 in DNA: TGTGCCAGCAGCGTAGGCGGGCCAGCCTACGAGCAGTACTTC. The chain is built from TRBV11-2 and TRBJ2-7; D might be TRBD2 (5 bases). Trimming removed 5 bases at V and 2 bases at J, with 13 bases between. Germline-derived CDR1 and CDR2 are SGHAT and FQNNGV. The CDR3 has 14 amino acids.

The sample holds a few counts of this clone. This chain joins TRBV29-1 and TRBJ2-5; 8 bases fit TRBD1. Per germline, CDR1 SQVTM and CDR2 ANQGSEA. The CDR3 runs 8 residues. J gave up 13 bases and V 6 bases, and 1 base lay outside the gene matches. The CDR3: CSVGTGYF. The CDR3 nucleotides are TGCAGCGTGGGGACAGGGTACTTC.

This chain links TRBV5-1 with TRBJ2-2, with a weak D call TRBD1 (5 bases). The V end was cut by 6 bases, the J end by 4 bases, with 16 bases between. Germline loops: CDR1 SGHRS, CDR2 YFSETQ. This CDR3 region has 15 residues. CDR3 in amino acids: CASTIMTATTGELFF. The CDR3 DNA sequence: TGCGCCAGCACCATAATGACAGCTACCACCGGGGAGCTGTTTTTT. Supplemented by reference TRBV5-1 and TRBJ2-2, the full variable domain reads KAGVTQTPRYLIKTRGQQVTLSCSPISGHRSVSWYQQTPGQGLQFLFEYFSETQRNKGNFPGRFSGRQFSNSRSEMNVSTLELGDSALYLCASTIMTATTGELFFGEGSRLTVL.

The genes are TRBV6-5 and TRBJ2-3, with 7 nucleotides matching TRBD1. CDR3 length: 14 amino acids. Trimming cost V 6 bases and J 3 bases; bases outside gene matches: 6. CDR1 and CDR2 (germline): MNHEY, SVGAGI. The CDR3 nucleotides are TGTGCCAGCAGCCACCGGGACAGTACAGATACGCAGTATTTT. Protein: CASSHRDSTDTQYF.

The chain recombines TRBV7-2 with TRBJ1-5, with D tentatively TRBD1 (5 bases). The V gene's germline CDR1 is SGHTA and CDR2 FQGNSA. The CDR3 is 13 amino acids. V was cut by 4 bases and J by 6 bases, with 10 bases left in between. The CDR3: CASSWLGGQPQHF. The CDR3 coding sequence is TGTGCCAGCAGCTGGCTGGGGGGTCAGCCCCAGCATTTT.

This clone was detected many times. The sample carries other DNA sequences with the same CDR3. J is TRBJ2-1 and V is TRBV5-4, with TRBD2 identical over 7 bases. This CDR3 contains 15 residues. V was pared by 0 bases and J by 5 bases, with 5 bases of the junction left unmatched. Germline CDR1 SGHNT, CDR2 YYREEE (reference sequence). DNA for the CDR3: TGTGCCAGCAGCTTGGCGAGTCGGGGGGACAATGAGCAGTTCTTC. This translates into CASSLASRGDNEQFF. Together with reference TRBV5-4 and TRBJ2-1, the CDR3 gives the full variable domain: ETGVTQSPTHLIKTRGQQVTLRCSSQSGHNTVSWYQQALGQGPQFIFQYYREEENGRGNFPPRFSGLQFPNYSSELNVNALELDDSALYLCASSLASRGDNEQFFGPGTRLTVL.

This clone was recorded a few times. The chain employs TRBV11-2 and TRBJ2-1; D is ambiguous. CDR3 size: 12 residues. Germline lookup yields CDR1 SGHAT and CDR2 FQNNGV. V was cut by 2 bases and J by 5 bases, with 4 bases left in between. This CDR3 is CASSLYNNEQFF. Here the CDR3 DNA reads TGTGCCAGCAGCTTATATAACAATGAGCAGTTCTTC.

For the CDR3, the DNA is TGCGCCAGCAGCCAATACAGGGGTTCGGCGAACACCGGGGAGCTGTTTTTT. Encoded protein: CASSQYRGSANTGELFF. The V gene is TRBV4-3, the J gene TRBJ2-2; 7 positions match TRBD1. The V gene end was trimmed by 2 bases and the J gene end by 0 bases; junction bases not matched to a gene: 6. Germline V gene lookup returns CDR1 LGHNA and CDR2 YSLEER. This CDR3 is built from 17 residues.

This chain's CDR3 is CSVGGRQTDTQYF. CDR3 DNA: TGCAGCGTTGGGGGCAGACAGACAGATACGCAGTATTTT. The chain joins TRBV29-1 to TRBJ2-3; tentative D call: TRBD1 (5 bases). V was pared by 4 bases and J by 3 bases, with 11 bases between. The V gene's germline CDR1 is SQVTM and CDR2 ANQGSEA. This CDR3 comprises 13 residues.

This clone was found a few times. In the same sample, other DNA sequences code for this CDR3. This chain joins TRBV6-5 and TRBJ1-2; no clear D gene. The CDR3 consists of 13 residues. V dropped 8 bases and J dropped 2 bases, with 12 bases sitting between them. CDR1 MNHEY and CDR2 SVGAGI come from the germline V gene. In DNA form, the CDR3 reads TGTGCCAGCTCTCCGACCGGGAACTATGGCTACACCTTC. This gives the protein CASSPTGNYGYTF.

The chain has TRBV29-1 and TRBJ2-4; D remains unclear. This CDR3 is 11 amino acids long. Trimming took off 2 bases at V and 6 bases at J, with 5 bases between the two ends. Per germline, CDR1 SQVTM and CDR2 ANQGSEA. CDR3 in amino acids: CSVEFGNIQYF. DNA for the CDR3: TGCAGCGTTGAATTCGGAAACATTCAGTACTTC.

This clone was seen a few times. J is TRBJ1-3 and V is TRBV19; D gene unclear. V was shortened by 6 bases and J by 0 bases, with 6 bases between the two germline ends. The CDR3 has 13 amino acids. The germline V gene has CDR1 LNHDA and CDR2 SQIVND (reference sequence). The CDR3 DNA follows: TGTGCCAGTAGCCGGGACTCTGGAAACACCATATATTTT. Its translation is CASSRDSGNTIYF.

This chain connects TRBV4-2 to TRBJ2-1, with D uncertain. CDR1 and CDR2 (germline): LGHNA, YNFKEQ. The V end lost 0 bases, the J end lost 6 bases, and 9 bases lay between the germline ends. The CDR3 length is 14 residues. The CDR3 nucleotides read TGTGCCAGCAGCCAAGATGGGCATGGCAATGAGCAGTTCTTC. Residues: CASSQDGHGNEQFF.

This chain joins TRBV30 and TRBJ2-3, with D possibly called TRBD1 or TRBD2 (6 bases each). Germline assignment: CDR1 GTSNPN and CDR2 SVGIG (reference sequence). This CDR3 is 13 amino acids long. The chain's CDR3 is CALMGGQTDTQYF. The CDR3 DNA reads TGTGCTCTTATGGGGGGCCAGACAGATACGCAGTATTTT. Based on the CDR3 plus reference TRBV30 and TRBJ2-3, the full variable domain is SQTIHQWPATLVQPVGSPLSLECTVEGTSNPNLYWYRQAAGRGLQLLFYSVGIGQISSEVPQNLSASRPQDRQFILSSKKLLLSDSGFYLCALMGGQTDTQYFGPGTRLTVL.

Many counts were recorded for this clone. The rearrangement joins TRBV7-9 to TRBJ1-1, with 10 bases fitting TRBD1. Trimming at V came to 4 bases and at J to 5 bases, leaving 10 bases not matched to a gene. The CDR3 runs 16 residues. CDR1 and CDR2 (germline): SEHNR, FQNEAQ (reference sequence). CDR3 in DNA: TGTGCCAGCAGCTCTCAGACAGGGGGCGCGGTTACTGAAGCTTTCTTT. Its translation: CASSSQTGGAVTEAFF.

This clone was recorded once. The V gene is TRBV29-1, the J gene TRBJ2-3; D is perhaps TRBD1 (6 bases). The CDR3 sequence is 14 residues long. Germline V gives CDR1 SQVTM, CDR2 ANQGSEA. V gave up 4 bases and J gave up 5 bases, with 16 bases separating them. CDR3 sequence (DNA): TGCAGCGTTGGCTCTCGGCAGGGGATAGATACGCAGTATTTT. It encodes CSVGSRQGIDTQYF.

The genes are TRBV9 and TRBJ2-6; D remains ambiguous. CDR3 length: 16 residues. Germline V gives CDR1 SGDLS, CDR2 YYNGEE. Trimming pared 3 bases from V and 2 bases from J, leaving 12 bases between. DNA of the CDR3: TGTGCCAGCAGCGAGGAGACCCGGGCTGGGGCCAACGTCCTGACTTTC. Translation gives CASSEETRAGANVLTF.

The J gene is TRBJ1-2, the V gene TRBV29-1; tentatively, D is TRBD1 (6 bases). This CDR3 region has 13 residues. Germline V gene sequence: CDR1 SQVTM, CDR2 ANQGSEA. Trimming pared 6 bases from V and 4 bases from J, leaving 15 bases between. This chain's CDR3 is CSVADSSLYGYTF. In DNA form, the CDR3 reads TGCAGCGTCGCGGACAGCTCACTCTATGGCTACACCTTC.

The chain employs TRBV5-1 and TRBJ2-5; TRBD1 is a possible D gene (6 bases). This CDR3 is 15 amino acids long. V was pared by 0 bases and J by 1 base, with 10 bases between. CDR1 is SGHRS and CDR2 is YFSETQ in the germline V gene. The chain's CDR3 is CASSLARTAQETQYF. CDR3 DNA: TGCGCCAGCAGCTTGGCCCGGACAGCCCAAGAGACCCAGTACTTC.

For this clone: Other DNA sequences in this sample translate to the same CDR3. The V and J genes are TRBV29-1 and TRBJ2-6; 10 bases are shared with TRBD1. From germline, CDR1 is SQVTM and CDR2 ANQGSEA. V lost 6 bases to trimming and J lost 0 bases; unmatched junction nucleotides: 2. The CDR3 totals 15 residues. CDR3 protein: CSVGQGVSGANVLTF. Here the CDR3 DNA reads TGCAGCGTAGGACAGGGGGTCTCTGGGGCCAACGTCCTGACTTTC.

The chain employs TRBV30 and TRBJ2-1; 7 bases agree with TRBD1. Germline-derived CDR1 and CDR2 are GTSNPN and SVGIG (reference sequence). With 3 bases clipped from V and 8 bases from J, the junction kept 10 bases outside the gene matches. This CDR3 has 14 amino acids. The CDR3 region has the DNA TGTGCCTGGAGGGCTGGACAGGTTACTGATGAGCAGTTCTTC. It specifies CAWRAGQVTDEQFF. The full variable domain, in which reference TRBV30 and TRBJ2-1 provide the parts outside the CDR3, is SQTIHQWPATLVQPVGSPLSLECTVEGTSNPNLYWYRQAAGRGLQLLFYSVGIGQISSEVPQNLSASRPQDRQFILSSKKLLLSDSGFYLCAWRAGQVTDEQFFGPGTRLTVL.

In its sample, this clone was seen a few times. In nucleotides, the CDR3 is TGTGCCAGCAGCCCGCTCCAGGGCAATCAGCCCCAGCATTTT. Protein product: CASSPLQGNQPQHF. This chain connects TRBV7-8 to TRBJ1-5; D is undetermined. The CDR3 has 14 residues. The ends were cut back, 5 bases at V and 2 bases at J, with 10 bases in the middle. Germline V gives CDR1 SGHVS, CDR2 FQNEAQ. Combining the CDR3 with reference TRBV7-8 and TRBJ1-5 gives the whole variable domain GAGVSQSPRYKVAKRGQDVALRCDPISGHVSLFWYQQALGQGPEFLTYFQNEAQLDKSGLPSDRFFAERPEGSVSTLKIQRTQQEDSAVYLCASSPLQGNQPQHFGDGTRLSIL.